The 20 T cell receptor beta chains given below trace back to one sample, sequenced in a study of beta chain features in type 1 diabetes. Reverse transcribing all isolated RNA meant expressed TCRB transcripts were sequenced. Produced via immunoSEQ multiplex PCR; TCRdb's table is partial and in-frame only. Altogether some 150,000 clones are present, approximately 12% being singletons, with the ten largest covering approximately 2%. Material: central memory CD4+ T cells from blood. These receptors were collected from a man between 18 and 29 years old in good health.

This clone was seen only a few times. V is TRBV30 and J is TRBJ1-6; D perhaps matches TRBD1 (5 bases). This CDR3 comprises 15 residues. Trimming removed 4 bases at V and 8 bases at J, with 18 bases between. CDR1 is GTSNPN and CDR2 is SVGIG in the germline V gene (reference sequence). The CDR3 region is CAWTPGPWADSPLHF. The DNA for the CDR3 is TGTGCCTGGACTCCGGGACCCTGGGCGGATTCACCCCTCCACTTT.

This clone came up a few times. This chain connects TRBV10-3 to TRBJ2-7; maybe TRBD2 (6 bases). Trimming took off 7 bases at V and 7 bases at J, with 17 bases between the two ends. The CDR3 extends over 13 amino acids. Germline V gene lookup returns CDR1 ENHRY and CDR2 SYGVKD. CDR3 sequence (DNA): TGTGCCATCACCCCGACGGACGCGGGGGAGCAGTACTTC. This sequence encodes CAITPTDAGEQYF.

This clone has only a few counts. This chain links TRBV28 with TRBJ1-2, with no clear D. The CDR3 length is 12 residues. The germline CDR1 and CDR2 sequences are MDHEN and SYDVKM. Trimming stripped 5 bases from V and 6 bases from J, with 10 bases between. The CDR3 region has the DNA TGTGCCAGCAGTCCTAACTGGGATGGCTACACCTTC. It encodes CASSPNWDGYTF.

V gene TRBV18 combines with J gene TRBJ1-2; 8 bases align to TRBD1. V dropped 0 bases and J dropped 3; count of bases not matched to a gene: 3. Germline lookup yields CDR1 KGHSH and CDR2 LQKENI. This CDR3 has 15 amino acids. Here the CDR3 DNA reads TGTGCCAGCTCACCACCGGGACAGGCTGACTATGGCTACACCTTC. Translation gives CASSPPGQADYGYTF.

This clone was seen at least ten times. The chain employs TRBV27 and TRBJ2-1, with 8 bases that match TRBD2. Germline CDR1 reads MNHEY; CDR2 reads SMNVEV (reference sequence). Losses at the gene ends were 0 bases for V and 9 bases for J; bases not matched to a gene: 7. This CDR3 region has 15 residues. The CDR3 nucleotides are TGTGCCAGCAGTTTATCCTTCGGACTAGCTGGTGAGCAGTTCTTC. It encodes CASSLSFGLAGEQFF.

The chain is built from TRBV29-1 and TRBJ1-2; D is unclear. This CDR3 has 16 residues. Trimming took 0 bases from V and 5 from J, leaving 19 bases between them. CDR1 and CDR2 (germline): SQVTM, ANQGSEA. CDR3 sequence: CSVEDPGTGWPYGYTF. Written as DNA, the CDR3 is TGCAGCGTTGAAGATCCGGGCACGGGGTGGCCTTATGGCTACACCTTC.

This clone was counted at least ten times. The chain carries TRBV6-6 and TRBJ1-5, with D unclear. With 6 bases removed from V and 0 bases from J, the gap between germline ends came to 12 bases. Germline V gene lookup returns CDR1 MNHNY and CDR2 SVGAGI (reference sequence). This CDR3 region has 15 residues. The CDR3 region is CASRQQFNSNQPQHF. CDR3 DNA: TGTGCCAGCAGGCAACAATTTAATAGCAATCAGCCCCAGCATTTT.

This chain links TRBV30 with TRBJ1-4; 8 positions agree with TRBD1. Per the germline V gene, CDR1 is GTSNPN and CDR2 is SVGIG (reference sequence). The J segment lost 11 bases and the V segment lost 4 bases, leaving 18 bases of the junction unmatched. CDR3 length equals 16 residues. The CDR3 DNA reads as TGTGCCTGGACAAGGTTCGGGACAGGCAGAGGGGGGAAACTGTTTTTT. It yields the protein CAWTRFGTGRGGKLFF.

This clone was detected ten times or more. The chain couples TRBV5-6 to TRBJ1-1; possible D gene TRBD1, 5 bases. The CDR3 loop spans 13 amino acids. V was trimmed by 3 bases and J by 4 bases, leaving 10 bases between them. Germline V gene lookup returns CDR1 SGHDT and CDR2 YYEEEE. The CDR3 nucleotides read TGTGCCAGCAGCTCGACAGCGGGCACTGAAGCTTTCTTT. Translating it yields CASSSTAGTEAFF.

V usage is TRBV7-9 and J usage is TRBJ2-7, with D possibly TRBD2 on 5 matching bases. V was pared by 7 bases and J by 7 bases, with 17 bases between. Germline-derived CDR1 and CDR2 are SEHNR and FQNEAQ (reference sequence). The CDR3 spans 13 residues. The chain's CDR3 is CASNPPWGEEQYF. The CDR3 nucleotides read TGTGCCAGCAACCCGCCGTGGGGAGAGGAGCAGTACTTC.

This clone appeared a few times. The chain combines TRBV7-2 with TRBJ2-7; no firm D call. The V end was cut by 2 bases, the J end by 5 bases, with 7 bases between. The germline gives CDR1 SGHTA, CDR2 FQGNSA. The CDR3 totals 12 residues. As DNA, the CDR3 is TGTGCCAGCAGCTTATCGGAGAACGAGCAGTACTTC. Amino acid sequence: CASSLSENEQYF.

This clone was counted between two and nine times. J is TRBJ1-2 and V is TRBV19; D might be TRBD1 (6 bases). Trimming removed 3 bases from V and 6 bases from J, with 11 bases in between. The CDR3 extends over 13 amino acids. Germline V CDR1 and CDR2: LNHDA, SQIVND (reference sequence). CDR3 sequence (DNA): TGTGCCAGTAGTATCGACAGGAAGCATGGCTACACCTTC. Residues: CASSIDRKHGYTF.

CDR3 residues: CASKGQGDNSPLHF. The CDR3 DNA reads as TGTGCCAGCAAAGGACAGGGAGATAATTCACCCCTCCACTTT. The chain employs TRBV28 and TRBJ1-6; 8 bases fit TRBD1. The V and J ends lost 7 bases and 5 bases, in that order; junction bases with no gene match: 4. The CDR3 is 14 residues long. Germline V gene data show CDR1 as MDHEN and CDR2 as SYDVKM.

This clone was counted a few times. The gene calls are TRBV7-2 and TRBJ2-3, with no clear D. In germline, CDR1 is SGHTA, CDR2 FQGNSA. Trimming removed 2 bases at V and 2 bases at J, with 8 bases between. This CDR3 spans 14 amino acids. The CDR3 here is CASSLQGSTDTQYF. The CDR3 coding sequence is TGTGCCAGCAGCTTACAAGGATCCACAGATACGCAGTATTTT.

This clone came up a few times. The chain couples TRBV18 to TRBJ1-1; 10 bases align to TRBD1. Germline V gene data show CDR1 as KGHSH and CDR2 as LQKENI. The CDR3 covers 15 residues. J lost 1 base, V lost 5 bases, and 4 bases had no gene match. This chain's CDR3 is CASSSRQGANTEAFF. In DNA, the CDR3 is TGTGCCAGCTCATCTCGACAGGGGGCGAACACTGAAGCTTTCTTT.

The DNA for the CDR3 is TGCAGTGTCGGGAGGGCCGACGAGCAGTACTTC. Amino acids: CSVGRADEQYF. The chain combines TRBV20-1 with TRBJ2-7; TRBD2 aligns across 8 bases. This CDR3 is 11 amino acids long. Trimming at V came to 7 bases and at J to 5 bases, leaving 4 bases not matched to a gene. Germline CDR1 and CDR2: DFQATT and SNEGSKA (reference sequence).

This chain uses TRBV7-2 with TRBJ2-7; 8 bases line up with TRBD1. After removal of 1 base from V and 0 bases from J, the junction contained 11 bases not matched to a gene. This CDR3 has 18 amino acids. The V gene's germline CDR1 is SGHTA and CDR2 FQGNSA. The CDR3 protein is CASSLGWTGNGNSYEQYF. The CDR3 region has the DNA TGTGCCAGCAGCTTAGGCTGGACAGGGAATGGTAACTCCTACGAGCAGTACTTC.

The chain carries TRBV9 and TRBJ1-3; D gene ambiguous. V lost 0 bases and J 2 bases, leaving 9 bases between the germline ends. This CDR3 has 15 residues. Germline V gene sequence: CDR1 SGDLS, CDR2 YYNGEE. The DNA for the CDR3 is TGTGCCAGCAGCGTAGCAGACCTTACTGGAAACACCATATATTTT. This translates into CASSVADLTGNTIYF. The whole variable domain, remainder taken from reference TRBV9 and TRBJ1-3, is DSGVTQTPKHLITATGQRVTLRCSPRSGDLSVYWYQQSLDQGLQFLIQYYNGEERAKGNILERFSAQQFPDLHSELNLSSLELGDSALYFCASSVADLTGNTIYFGEGSWLTVV.

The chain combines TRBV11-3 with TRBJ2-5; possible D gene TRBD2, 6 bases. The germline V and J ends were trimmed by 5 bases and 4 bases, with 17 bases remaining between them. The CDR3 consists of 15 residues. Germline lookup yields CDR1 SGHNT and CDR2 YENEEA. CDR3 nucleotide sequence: TGTGCCAGCAGCAAGAACTGGGGTAGCGGAGAGACCCAGTACTTC. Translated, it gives CASSKNWGSGETQYF.

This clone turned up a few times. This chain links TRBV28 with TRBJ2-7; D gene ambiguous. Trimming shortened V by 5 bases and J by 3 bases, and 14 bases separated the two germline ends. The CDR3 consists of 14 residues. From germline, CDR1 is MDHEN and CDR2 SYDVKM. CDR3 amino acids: CASSPSSPIYEQYF. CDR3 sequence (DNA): TGTGCCAGCAGTCCCAGTTCTCCTATCTACGAGCAGTACTTC.